The 9 T cell receptor beta chains below all came from one sample that was sequenced in a study of blood T cells in healthy people across ages. For the second PCR, which ran for roughly 6 to 12 cycles, a sample-barcoded 5' primer and a J-beta primer mix were used. TCRdb reprocessed the 5' RACE reads via MiXCR and lists one record per CDR3 protein. The data contain approximately 580,000 distinct CDR3 sequences, 24% of them singletons. Another study also made use of these data, one on T cells of mothers and their children.

Material for sequencing was blood. The receptors shown here come from a boy younger than 18 in good health.

V and J are TRBV7-9 and TRBJ2-3, with D unclear. CDR3 length: 15 amino acids. CDR1 and CDR2 (germline): SEHNR, FQNEAQ (reference sequence). Trimming stripped 4 bases from V and 2 bases from J, with 13 bases between. In DNA, the CDR3 is TGTGCCAGCAGCTCCGTCCGGGCCCTCACAGATACGCAGTATTTT. Its translation: CASSSVRALTDTQYF.

This clonotype was seen a few times. The chain recombines TRBV7-2 with TRBJ1-4; D remains ambiguous. In germline, CDR1 is SGHTA, CDR2 FQGNSA. The CDR3 sequence is 15 residues long. V lost 8 bases and J lost 3, with 16 bases in between. The DNA for the CDR3 is TGTGCCAGCTTAGGACGGATCATAGCTAATGAAAAACTGTTTTTT. It yields the protein CASLGRIIANEKLFF.

The V call is TRBV4-3, the J call TRBJ2-4; unclear D gene. CDR1 is LGHNA, CDR2 YSLEER, per germline. The V and J ends lost 1 base and 0 bases respectively, with 16 bases between them. This CDR3 is built from 18 residues. This CDR3 reads CASSQGTTATLAKNIQYF. The CDR3, as DNA: TGCGCCAGCAGCCAAGGAACGACGGCAACTCTAGCCAAAAACATTCAGTACTTC.

The V call is TRBV7-3, the J call TRBJ2-1; TRBD2 matches 7 bases. The CDR3 is made up of 17 amino acids. Germline CDR1 and CDR2: SGHTA and FQGTGA. The V gene end was trimmed by 1 base and the J gene end by 5 bases; junction bases not matched to a gene: 11. In DNA, the CDR3 is TGTGCCAGCAGCTTAAATAATCTGGCTAGCGGAAACAATGAGCAGTTCTTC. It codes for CASSLNNLASGNNEQFF.

This clonotype has only a few counts. The chain recombines TRBV5-5 with TRBJ2-1; D is unresolved. The V gene's germline CDR1 is SGHKS and CDR2 YYEKEE (reference sequence). This CDR3 region has 14 residues. Trimming cost V 4 bases and J 8 bases, with 16 bases left between them. The CDR3: CASSPPPGIDEQFF. CDR3 in DNA: TGTGCCAGCAGCCCCCCCCCTGGAATCGATGAGCAGTTCTTC.

The rearrangement joins TRBV5-5 to TRBJ1-3; D gene unclear. Trimming removed 0 bases from V and 0 bases from J, with 10 bases in between. This CDR3 is 16 amino acids long. Germline V CDR1 and CDR2: SGHKS, YYEKEE (reference sequence). The CDR3 sequence: CASSLGYRGSGNTIYF. The CDR3 DNA follows: TGTGCCAGCAGCTTGGGTTACCGGGGCTCTGGAAACACCATATATTTT. Full variable domain (missing parts from reference TRBV5-5 and TRBJ1-3): DAGVTQSPTHLIKTRGQQVTLRCSPISGHKSVSWYQQVLGQGPQFIFQYYEKEERGRGNFPDRFSARQFPNYSSELNVNALLLGDSALYLCASSLGYRGSGNTIYFGEGSWLTVV.

The chain has TRBV12-3 or TRBV12-4 and TRBJ2-1, with D possibly matching TRBD2 (5 bases). This CDR3 is built from 15 residues. Trimming removed 11 bases at V and 1 base at J, with 18 bases between. The CDR3 DNA sequence: TGTGCCTCCTCTTTGCTAGCAAGGTCCTACAATGAGCAGTTCTTC. Translated, it gives CASSLLARSYNEQFF.

The rearrangement uses TRBV7-2 and TRBJ2-7; TRBD2 agrees at 8 bases. V gave up 5 bases and J gave up 9 bases; unmatched junction bases: 9. Germline loops: CDR1 SGHTA, CDR2 FQGNSA. This CDR3 has 13 amino acids. The CDR3 protein is CASSQIAGPPQYF. The CDR3 DNA reads TGTGCCAGCAGCCAAATAGCGGGACCCCCGCAGTACTTC.

This clonotype was detected a few times. The rearrangement uses TRBV5-1 and TRBJ2-5, with D unclear. The DNA end favors TRBJ2-1, so the J call may be wrong. This CDR3 spans 14 amino acids. The V gene's germline CDR1 is SGHRS and CDR2 YFSETQ. CDR3 DNA: TGCGCCAGCAGCTATCACGAAACTTACAATGAGCAGTTCTTC. Translation gives CASSYHETYNEQFF.